This TCR beta chain was documented in a study of T-cell reconstitution after alpha-beta-depleted transplantation in children. Trimming stripped 3 bases from V and 4 bases from J, with 10 bases between. Germline V gene lookup returns CDR1 SGHTA and CDR2 FQGNSA. The CDR3 spans 13 residues. Study outcomes and limitations: Alpha-beta T cells about two months after transplant reportedly derived from several hundred expanded graft clones. It was surviving recipient T cells and thymic progenitors that gave some patients high TCRbeta diversity at day 60. T-cell numbers and diversity, one year after transplant, stemmed largely from T cells that were newly produced.

This clonotype was found many times. The antigen remains undetermined. Unique molecular identifiers were built into the TCRbeta library. One entry per CDR3 protein results from TCRdb running MiXCR on the PCR reads. The table shows about 200,000 distinct CDR3 sequences, with 6.3% occurring only once. The sequences come from PBMCs, collected before TCRalphabeta/CD19-depleted stem cell transplant. This clonotype was obtained from a girl under three years old with combined immunodeficiency, due to receive a stem cell transplant. The chain uses TRBV7-2 and TRBJ2-7; possibly TRBD2 for D (5 bases). The CDR3 DNA is TGTGCCAGCAGCTTCGGGCTAGCTTACGAGCAGTACTTC. Translating gives CASSFGLAYEQYF.